One and the same sample provided the 10 T cell receptor beta chains below, sequenced in a study of identical twins. TCRdb reprocessed the 5' RACE reads via MiXCR and lists one record per CDR3 protein. The repertoire has about 570,000 distinct CDR3 sequences, 9.6% of them found once; the top ten carry 2.5% to 3.5%. The same sample was also used in a study of yellow fever vaccine responses in identical twins.

The specimen sequenced was PBMCs. These receptors all stem from a woman between 18 and 29 years old in good health.

V and J are TRBV5-1 and TRBJ2-7; a possible D gene is TRBD1 (6 bases). V lost 2 bases and J 0 bases, leaving 12 bases between the germline ends. CDR3 size: 15 residues. CDR1 is SGHRS and CDR2 is YFSETQ in the germline V gene. CDR3 loop: CASSFLDRSSYEQYF. DNA of the CDR3: TGCGCCAGCAGCTTTTTAGACAGGAGCTCCTACGAGCAGTACTTC. Full variable domain (rest looked up from reference TRBV5-1 and TRBJ2-7): KAGVTQTPRYLIKTRGQQVTLSCSPISGHRSVSWYQQTPGQGLQFLFEYFSETQRNKGNFPGRFSGRQFSNSRSEMNVSTLELGDSALYLCASSFLDRSSYEQYFGPGTRLTVT.

This clonotype was found a few times. This rearrangement joins TRBV15 to TRBJ2-7, with 12 bases fitting TRBD2. The J segment lost 1 base and the V segment lost 4 bases, leaving 8 bases of the junction unmatched. CDR1 and CDR2 (germline): LNHNV, YYDKDF (reference sequence). The CDR3 is 17 amino acids. CDR3 residues: CATSKGGLAGTSYEQYF. CDR3 in DNA: TGTGCCACCAGCAAGGGGGGACTAGCGGGTACTTCCTACGAGCAGTACTTC.

The gene calls are TRBV24-1 and TRBJ2-3; 11 bases are a match to TRBD2. With V trimmed by 3 bases and J by 2 bases, 9 bases remained unmatched. The CDR3 contains 18 residues. Germline V gene lookup returns CDR1 KGHDR and CDR2 SFDVKD. This CDR3 is CATSDRLAGGPHTDTQYF. CDR3 DNA: TGTGCCACCAGTGATCGTCTAGCGGGGGGTCCACACACAGATACGCAGTATTTT.

The chain joins TRBV12-3 or TRBV12-4 to TRBJ2-7, with 9 bases aligning to TRBD1. This CDR3 contains 15 residues. Trimming at V came to 1 base and at J to 5 bases, leaving 6 bases not matched to a gene. The CDR3 sequence is CASSLVQGARNEQYF. CDR3 coding DNA: TGTGCCAGCAGTTTAGTACAGGGGGCTCGTAACGAGCAGTACTTC.

This clonotype occurred a few times. Written as DNA, the CDR3 is TGTGCCAGCAGCACCGGGACAGGGGGCTATGGCTACACCTTC. Translation: CASSTGTGGYGYTF. The V gene is TRBV11-2, the J gene TRBJ1-2; 11 bases match TRBD1. Germline trimming cut 5 bases from V and 4 bases from J; bases unmatched to any gene: 3. Germline CDR1 reads SGHAT; CDR2 reads FQNNGV. The CDR3 loop spans 14 amino acids.

This clonotype was detected ten times or more. V and J are TRBV7-9 and TRBJ2-7; D might be TRBD2 (5 bases). CDR3 length equals 13 residues. The germline V and J ends were trimmed by 5 bases and 6 bases, with 14 bases remaining between them. Germline loops: CDR1 SEHNR, CDR2 FQNEAQ (reference sequence). CDR3 region: CASSPVASGEQYF. For the CDR3, the DNA is TGTGCCAGCAGCCCTGTGGCGAGCGGCGAGCAGTACTTC.

This clonotype was detected only a few times. The junction differs from germline at one of its ends, possibly a read error. CDR3 DNA sequence: TGTGCCAGCAGTTTCCGCGGATCCGAGGGAGGACCAACCTTT. Its translation: CASSFRGSEGGPTF. V and J are TRBV27 and TRBJ2-3, with D maybe TRBD2 (6 bases). Germline values: CDR1 MNHEY, CDR2 SMNVEV (reference sequence). The CDR3 has 14 amino acids.

This clonotype was found a few times. This sequence joins TRBV20-1 and TRBJ2-3, with TRBD2 matching over 14 bases. The CDR3 totals 15 residues. The V and J ends lost 5 bases and 3 bases, in that order; junction bases with no gene match: 4. Per the germline V gene, CDR1 is DFQATT and CDR2 is SNEGSKA (reference sequence). The CDR3 region has the DNA TGCAGTGCTCCGGGACTAGCGGGGGTAACAGATACGCAGTATTTT. Protein product: CSAPGLAGVTDTQYF.

This clonotype was detected a few times. V is TRBV11-2 and J is TRBJ1-6, with TRBD1 identical over 8 bases. The J segment lost 9 bases and the V segment lost 5 bases, leaving 9 bases of the junction unmatched. The CDR3 runs 15 residues. CDR1 and CDR2 from the germline V gene are SGHAT and FQNNGV. The CDR3: CASSVTGGDGSPLHF. For the CDR3, the DNA is TGTGCCAGCAGCGTTACAGGGGGGGATGGTTCACCCCTCCACTTT.

The chain is built from TRBV20-1 and TRBJ2-7; D not resolved. Trimming removed 2 bases from V and 6 bases from J, with 17 bases in between. This CDR3 has 14 amino acids. The germline gives CDR1 DFQATT, CDR2 SNEGSKA (reference sequence). CDR3 residues: CSARSHEPLGEQYF. CDR3 DNA: TGCAGTGCTAGATCCCACGAACCCCTGGGCGAGCAGTACTTC.